This T cell receptor (beta chain) was captured in a study of Ad26.COV2.S vaccination and SARS-CoV-2 variants. Looking at the study overall: Among those in the COV1001 Ad26.COV2.S trial arm was the donor.

Trimming removed 5 bases from V and 0 bases from J; junction bases left unmatched: 9. This CDR3 has 18 residues. CDR1 SGHRS and CDR2 YFSETQ come from the germline V gene. Treatment given: over 15 received Ad26.COV2.S at low or high dose, single or two shots; 5 received placebo; per-sample allocation not given. Samples came from day 63 after the first vaccine or placebo injection. Sequencing was performed with immunoSEQ multiplex PCR; in TCRdb, only in-frame clones are kept and a portion is missing. The sample lists roughly 320,000 clones, around four fifths occurring once. The sample consisted of peripheral blood, taken in a trial of Ad26.COV2.S vaccine versus placebo. The sequence was obtained from a person aged 18 to 59 who received the Ad26.COV2.S COVID-19 vaccine or a placebo. This sequence joins TRBV5-1 and TRBJ2-2; TRBD2 agrees at 11 bases. This CDR3 is CASRPPLAGGSNTGELFF. The DNA of the CDR3 is TGCGCCAGCAGGCCACCTCTAGCGGGGGGCTCGAACACCGGGGAGCTGTTTTTT.